This T cell receptor beta chain comes out of a study of T cell repertoires in cytomegalovirus infection. In its sample, this clonotype was seen many times. What it binds is unknown. This CDR3 has 16 amino acids. Losses at the gene ends were 5 bases for V and 3 bases for J; bases not matched to a gene: 9. The germline V gene has CDR1 SGHTA and CDR2 FQGTGA. Via MiXCR, TCRdb re-called the reads, giving one row per CDR3 protein. The sample lists around 340,000 distinct CDR3 sequences, roughly 28% occurring once. The sequence derives from a human donor in good health (CMV status not recorded). Some clones in this sample may be carry-over from other donors' samples. The sequencing used cultured PBMCs, collected from culture after CMV antigen stimulation. The chain employs TRBV7-3 and TRBJ2-3; 9 bases are shared with TRBD2. The CDR3 sequence: CASSRLGAGGTDTQYF. As DNA, the CDR3 is TGTGCCAGCAGCCGACTGGGGGCGGGGGGGACAGATACGCAGTATTTT.